The 11 T cell receptor beta chains reported below all come from one sample, sequenced in a study of cytomegalovirus exposure and HLA in healthy donors. The repertoire was sequenced with immunoSEQ multiplex PCR; TCRdb's copy has only in-frame clones and lacks some. The profile shows fewer than 250,000 clones, about 83% of them singletons. The sample consisted of PBMCs. The receptors were gathered from a man aged 18-30 years in good health and CMV-seronegative.

This chain uses TRBV4-1 with TRBJ2-5, with D perhaps TRBD1 (6 bases). Germline V CDR1 and CDR2: MGHRA, YSYEKL. The CDR3 runs 14 residues. V lost 1 base, J lost 4 bases, and 10 bases lay in between. This chain's CDR3 is CASSQGGQGETQYF. As DNA, the CDR3 is TGCGCCAGCAGCCAAGGGGGGCAGGGAGAGACCCAGTACTTC.

This chain links TRBV5-4 with TRBJ1-1; 10 bases align to TRBD1. Germline assignment: CDR1 SGHNT and CDR2 YYREEE (reference sequence). Trimming took 4 bases from V and 5 from J; bases not matched to a gene: 5. This CDR3 is 14 amino acids long. Here the CDR3 reads CASSLGQGHTEAFF. CDR3 sequence (DNA): TGTGCCAGCAGCCTGGGACAGGGGCATACTGAAGCTTTCTTT.

CDR3 sequence (DNA): TGTGCCAGCAGCCGGTGGGGGGACCTGGCTAATGAAAAACTGTTTTTT. Protein product: CASSRWGDLANEKLFF. The chain employs TRBV28 and TRBJ1-4, with D maybe TRBD1 (5 bases). Trimming left V 6 bases short and J 3 bases short, with 17 bases between. The CDR3 consists of 16 residues. Germline lookup yields CDR1 MDHEN and CDR2 SYDVKM. The full variable domain, rest sourced from reference TRBV28 and TRBJ1-4, is DVKVTQSSRYLVKRTGEKVFLECVQDMDHENMFWYRQDPGLGLRLIYFSYDVKMKEKGDIPEGYSVSREKKERFSLILESASTNQTSMYLCASSRWGDLANEKLFFGSGTQLSVL.

The chain employs TRBV11-2 and TRBJ2-3, with TRBD2 identical over 8 bases. After removal of 1 base from V and 5 bases from J, the junction contained 5 bases not matched to a gene. Germline V gene sequence: CDR1 SGHAT, CDR2 FQNNGV. There are 15 residues in the CDR3. The chain's CDR3 is CASSLGGGRLDTQYF. The CDR3 DNA reads as TGTGCCAGCAGCTTAGGTGGCGGGAGGTTAGATACGCAGTATTTT.

The gene calls are TRBV29-1 and TRBJ1-3; TRBD1 agrees at 7 bases. J was trimmed by 0 bases and V by 3 bases; bases with no gene match: 5. Germline values: CDR1 SQVTM, CDR2 ANQGSEA. This CDR3 spans 15 amino acids. The CDR3 sequence: CSVDPGQSSGNTIYF. The CDR3 DNA sequence: TGCAGCGTTGATCCGGGACAGAGCTCTGGAAACACCATATATTTT.

V and J are TRBV27 and TRBJ1-6, with 10 bases matching TRBD1. Germline CDR1 MNHEY, CDR2 SMNVEV (reference sequence). V lost 6 bases, J lost 7 bases, and 0 bases stayed unmatched. The CDR3 runs to 13 residues. The CDR3 reads CASRDRGNSPLHF. The DNA for the CDR3 is TGTGCCAGCAGGGACAGGGGGAATTCACCCCTCCACTTT.

This chain links TRBV4-3 with TRBJ2-1, with D perhaps TRBD2 (7 bases). V lost 1 base and J 6 bases, leaving 13 bases between the germline ends. The CDR3 loop spans 15 amino acids. Per germline, CDR1 LGHNA and CDR2 YSLEER. CDR3 sequence (DNA): TGCGCCAGCAGCCAAGGGGGGGGCGGGCGCAATGAGCAGTTCTTC. It codes for CASSQGGGGRNEQFF.

V gene TRBV4-1 combines with J gene TRBJ2-2; D uncertain. The germline CDR1 and CDR2 sequences are MGHRA and YSYEKL. This CDR3 contains 16 residues. Deletions cut 0 bases from V and 1 base from J, with 9 bases between. The CDR3 nucleotides read TGCGCCAGCAGCCAAGATCCCCACTTGAACACCGGGGAGCTGTTTTTT. The encoded protein is CASSQDPHLNTGELFF.

The chain has TRBV7-9 and TRBJ2-3; 7 bases agree with TRBD2. Germline CDR1 is SEHNR and CDR2 is FQNEAQ (reference sequence). There are 13 residues in the CDR3. The V and J ends lost 5 bases and 11 bases, in that order; junction bases with no gene match: 10. The CDR3 coding sequence is TGTGCCAGCAGCGTATTACAGCGGGACTTGCAGTATTTT. Translating it yields CASSVLQRDLQYF.

The gene calls are TRBV28 and TRBJ1-1, with TRBD1 matching over 7 bases. The J segment lost 0 bases and the V segment lost 7 bases, leaving 8 bases of the junction unmatched. Germline CDR1 is MDHEN and CDR2 is SYDVKM. CDR3 size: 15 residues. CDR3 bases: TGTGCCAGCACCAACAGGGGACGAATGAACACTGAAGCTTTCTTT. Translation gives CASTNRGRMNTEAFF.

In the case of this clone: A junction boundary mismatches the germline segment, possibly from a read error. CDR3 coding DNA: TGTGCTAGCAGCGCACAAGGGGTGCAAGAGACCCAGTACTTC. It codes for CASSAQGVQETQYF. This chain links TRBV7-7 with TRBJ2-5; perhaps TRBD1 as D (5 bases). CDR3 size: 14 residues. The germline gives CDR1 SSHAT, CDR2 FNYEAQ (reference sequence).